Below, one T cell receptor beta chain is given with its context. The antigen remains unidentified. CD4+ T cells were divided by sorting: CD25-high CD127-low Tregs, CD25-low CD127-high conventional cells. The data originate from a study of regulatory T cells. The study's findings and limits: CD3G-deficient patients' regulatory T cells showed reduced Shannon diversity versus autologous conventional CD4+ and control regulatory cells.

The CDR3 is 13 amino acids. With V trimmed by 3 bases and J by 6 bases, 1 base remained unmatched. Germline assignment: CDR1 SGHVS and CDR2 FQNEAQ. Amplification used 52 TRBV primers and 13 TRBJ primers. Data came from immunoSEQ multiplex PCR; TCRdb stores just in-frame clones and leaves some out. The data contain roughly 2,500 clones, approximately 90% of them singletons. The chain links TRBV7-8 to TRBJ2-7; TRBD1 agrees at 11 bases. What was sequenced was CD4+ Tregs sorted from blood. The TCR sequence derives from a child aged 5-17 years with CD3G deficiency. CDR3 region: CASSLDRGLEQYF. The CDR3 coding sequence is TGTGCCAGCAGCTTGGACAGGGGGCTCGAGCAGTACTTC.